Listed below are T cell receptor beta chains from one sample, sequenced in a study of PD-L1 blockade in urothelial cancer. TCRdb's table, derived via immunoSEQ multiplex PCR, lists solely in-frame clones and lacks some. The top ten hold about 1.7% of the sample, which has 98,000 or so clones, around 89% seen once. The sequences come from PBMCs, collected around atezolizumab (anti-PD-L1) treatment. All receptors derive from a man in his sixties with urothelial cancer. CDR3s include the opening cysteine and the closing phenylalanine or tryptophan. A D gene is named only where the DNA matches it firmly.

CASSLGVGGTEAFF	-	TRBV5-1	TRBJ1-1
CASSGGQSIWEETQYF	TRBD1	TRBV5-1	TRBJ2-5
CASSVGSGQFHEQYF	-	TRBV9	TRBJ2-7
CASSQGWGRLTRETQYF	-	TRBV14	TRBJ2-5
CASSQVSGMSYNEQFF	TRBD2	TRBV4-3	TRBJ2-1
CASSYGTGSWYGYTF	TRBD1	TRBV7-2	TRBJ1-2
CATATSGTFTAKNIQYF	TRBD2	TRBV28	TRBJ2-4
CASSSTGYGYTF	TRBD1	TRBV6-5	TRBJ1-2
CSARSYKQFF	-	TRBV20-1	TRBJ2-1
CASSFNRGETQYF	TRBD1	TRBV5-1	TRBJ2-5
CATSNDRGEITEAFF	TRBD1	TRBV15	TRBJ1-1
CASSSQGAGTEAFF	TRBD1	TRBV7-6	TRBJ1-1
CASSSQRTQYF	-	TRBV28	TRBJ2-5
CASSIGTKMLETQYF	-	TRBV19	TRBJ2-5
CASSRRDSYNEQFF	-	TRBV5-4	TRBJ2-1
CSVGTSSGANVLTF	-	TRBV29-1	TRBJ2-6
CASSQPGTSGSPVQETQYF	TRBD2	TRBV4-2	TRBJ2-5
CASSPGVQETQYF	-	TRBV11-2	TRBJ2-5
CASSYTRDTQYF	-	TRBV2	TRBJ2-3
CASSMGGPNQPQHF	-	TRBV19	TRBJ1-5
CASSLGGVSNQPQHF	-	TRBV5-4	TRBJ1-5
CASSHVGANEKLFF	-	TRBV6-1	TRBJ1-4
CASSLTGHQETQYF	-	TRBV5-6	TRBJ2-5
CASSQGADKNIQYF	TRBD1	TRBV18	TRBJ2-4
CASTWGGNSHQPQHF	-	TRBV5-5	TRBJ1-5